These 20 T cell receptor beta chains were sequenced from one sample in a study of T cells after yellow fever vaccination. Each CDR3 protein gets one entry after TCRdb re-called the 5' RACE reads with MiXCR. This table holds 150,000 to 200,000 distinct CDR3 sequences, approximately 10% found once. The sequencing used CD8+ T cells sorted from PBMCs, collected 15 days after the yellow fever booster vaccination. The receptor source for this set is a man younger than 35 who received the YFV17D yellow fever vaccine.

The V gene is TRBV5-5, the J gene TRBJ1-5, with TRBD1 as a possible D gene (5 bases). Trimming took 3 bases from V and 2 from J, leaving 9 bases between them. CDR1 and CDR2 (germline): SGHKS, YYEKEE (reference sequence). The CDR3 loop spans 14 amino acids. CDR3 loop: CASSSQGGNQPQHF. In DNA, the CDR3 is TGTGCCAGCAGCTCTCAGGGAGGCAATCAGCCCCAGCATTTT.

This clonotype was detected only a few times. The chain joins TRBV15 to TRBJ2-2; D is unclear. CDR1 and CDR2 (germline): LNHNV, YYDKDF (reference sequence). Trimming cost V 4 bases and J 4 bases, with 10 bases left between them. There are 14 residues in the CDR3. The chain's CDR3 is CATSIYRSTGELFF. The CDR3 DNA is TGTGCCACCAGCATCTACCGGAGCACCGGGGAGCTGTTTTTT.

The genes are TRBV7-9 and TRBJ1-4; D ambiguous. The length of the CDR3 is 14 residues. V lost 0 bases and J lost 7, with 9 bases in between. The germline gives CDR1 SEHNR, CDR2 FQNEAQ (reference sequence). CDR3 sequence: CASSLAGFGEKLFF. CDR3 sequence (DNA): TGTGCCAGCAGCTTAGCGGGTTTCGGTGAAAAACTGTTTTTT.

This clonotype was counted between two and nine times. The chain couples TRBV12-3 or TRBV12-4 to TRBJ1-2; D is unresolved. The CDR3 length is 12 residues. Trimming took 5 bases from V and 6 from J, leaving 10 bases between them. The DNA for the CDR3 is TGTGCCAGCAGTCCAGGTACGGATGGCTACACCTTC. Residues: CASSPGTDGYTF.

A few counts support this clonotype. V is TRBV29-1 and J is TRBJ2-3; D assignment may be TRBD1 or TRBD2 (5 bases each). There are 17 residues in the CDR3. V was cut by 6 bases and J by 4 bases, with 26 bases left in between. CDR1 is SQVTM and CDR2 is ANQGSEA in the germline V gene. In DNA form, the CDR3 reads TGCAGCGTCGCACAACCGGGGACCCAACCGGTCCCAGATACGCAGTATTTT. Its protein product is CSVAQPGTQPVPDTQYF.

This clonotype has a count of ten or more. V usage is TRBV5-1 and J usage is TRBJ1-6; possible D gene TRBD1, 5 bases. Germline V gene sequence: CDR1 SGHRS, CDR2 YFSETQ. The V end lost 0 bases, the J end lost 2 bases, and 9 bases lay between the germline ends. The CDR3 totals 16 residues. CDR3: CASSLESRAYNSPLHF. The CDR3 DNA is TGCGCCAGCAGCTTGGAATCCAGGGCCTATAATTCACCCCTCCACTTT.

The gene calls are TRBV29-1 and TRBJ2-7; the match to TRBD1 covers 9 bases. With 7 bases clipped from V and 2 bases from J, the junction kept 9 bases outside the gene matches. CDR3 length: 14 residues. The germline CDR1 and CDR2 sequences are SQVTM and ANQGSEA. The CDR3 nucleotides are TGCAGCGCGGCCCGGGACAGGGTGCCCTACGAGCAGTACTTC. The encoded protein is CSAARDRVPYEQYF.

This clonotype has more than one count but fewer than ten. This chain joins TRBV7-9 and TRBJ2-2; D remains unclear. CDR1 and CDR2 from the germline V gene are SEHNR and FQNEAQ (reference sequence). The CDR3 has 16 residues. Trimming took off 0 bases at V and 1 base at J, with 9 bases between the two ends. CDR3 residues: CASSLARGRNTGELFF. CDR3 nucleotides: TGTGCCAGCAGCTTAGCGCGAGGCAGGAACACCGGGGAGCTGTTTTTT.

A few counts support this clonotype. V gene TRBV11-1 combines with J gene TRBJ2-5; 9 bases match TRBD2. CDR3 length: 15 amino acids. CDR1 is SGHAT, CDR2 FQDESV, per germline (reference sequence). The V segment lost 4 bases and the J segment 1 base; nucleotides outside the gene matches: 4. CDR3 residues: CASSSGLAPQETQYF. CDR3 coding DNA: TGTGCCAGCAGCTCTGGACTAGCGCCCCAAGAGACCCAGTACTTC.

CDR3 nucleotide sequence: TGCGCCAGCAGCTACTACGGGCCAGGCTACGAGCAGTACTTC. Encoded protein: CASSYYGPGYEQYF. The J gene is TRBJ2-7, the V gene TRBV5-1; D remains ambiguous. The germline V and J ends were trimmed by 3 bases and 3 bases, with 13 bases remaining between them. Germline-derived CDR1 and CDR2 are SGHRS and YFSETQ. CDR3 length equals 14 residues.

This chain links TRBV4-3 with TRBJ1-2, with 9 bases lining up with TRBD1. CDR1 and CDR2 (germline): LGHNA, YSLEER. V lost 4 bases to trimming and J lost 6 bases; unmatched junction nucleotides: 12. This CDR3 contains 16 residues. CDR3 loop: CASSPRTGVGIDGYTF. The DNA of the CDR3 is TGCGCCAGCAGCCCAAGGACAGGGGTTGGGATTGATGGCTACACCTTC.

In its sample, this clonotype was seen a few times. CDR3 DNA sequence: TGCGCCAGCAGCTCAACAGGGCTTGAAGCTTTCTTT. Protein sequence: CASSSTGLEAFF. The V gene is TRBV5-1, the J gene TRBJ1-1; D is perhaps TRBD1 (6 bases). V was cut by 3 bases and J by 7 bases, with 10 bases left in between. This CDR3 has 12 residues. CDR1 SGHRS and CDR2 YFSETQ come from the germline V gene.

This clonotype was observed a handful of times. The J gene is TRBJ2-7, the V gene TRBV12-3 or TRBV12-4; a weak D match, TRBD2 (6 bases). The CDR3 spans 15 residues. V was trimmed by 3 bases and J by 1 base, leaving 13 bases between them. The CDR3 DNA follows: TGTGCCAGCAGTTTGGAGGGCGCGTATTCCTACGAGCAGTACTTC. Residues: CASSLEGAYSYEQYF.

The chain links TRBV8-2 to TRBJ2-7; TRBD1, as called in the table, went unchecked against the DNA. TRBV8-2 is deemed a pseudogene. The CDR3 length is 10 residues. Written as DNA, the CDR3 is TGTGGGGACAGGGGCCTCGAGCAGTACGTC. Protein product: CGDRGLEQYV.

J is TRBJ2-2 and V is TRBV28, with D possibly being TRBD2 (6 bases). The CDR3 spans 14 residues. Germline lookup yields CDR1 MDHEN and CDR2 SYDVKM. V shed 4 bases and J shed 4 bases, with 10 bases lying between them. The CDR3 loop reads CASSSLGGTGELFF. CDR3 nucleotide sequence: TGTGCCAGCAGTTCCCTCGGGGGCACCGGGGAGCTGTTTTTT.

CDR3 region: CASSLESRSYEQYF. The CDR3 DNA is TGTGCCAGCAGCTTAGAGTCCAGGTCCTACGAGCAGTACTTC. The chain employs TRBV7-8 and TRBJ2-7; D remains ambiguous. This CDR3 has 14 amino acids. Germline V lookup: CDR1 SGHVS, CDR2 FQNEAQ. V gave up 1 base and J gave up 1 base, with 8 bases separating them.

CDR3 bases: TGTGCCAGCAGCGAACAGGGGACGAACACCGGGGAGCTGTTTTTT. Translating gives CASSEQGTNTGELFF. The chain is built from TRBV7-9 and TRBJ2-2, with 7 bases fitting TRBD1. The germline V gene has CDR1 SEHNR and CDR2 FQNEAQ (reference sequence). The CDR3 runs 15 residues. V was clipped by 5 bases and J by 0 bases; unmatched bases: 3.

This clonotype was observed at least ten times. The genes are TRBV6-2 or TRBV6-3 and TRBJ2-7, with D possibly matching TRBD1 (6 bases). V lost 6 bases to trimming and J lost 0 bases, with 12 bases between them. This CDR3 has 14 amino acids. CDR1 is MNHEY and CDR2 is SVGEGT in the germline V gene. The CDR3 coding sequence is TGTGCCAGCAGCCTCACAGGGAGCTCCTACGAGCAGTACGTC. Protein: CASSLTGSSYEQYV.

V is TRBV27 and J is TRBJ2-7, with a tentative D call TRBD1 (6 bases). CDR3 size: 13 residues. Trimming removed 2 bases at V and 6 bases at J, with 11 bases between. Germline V gene sequence: CDR1 MNHEY, CDR2 SMNVEV (reference sequence). CDR3 loop: CASSLRGRSEQYF. In nucleotides, the CDR3 is TGTGCCAGCAGTTTAAGGGGGAGAAGCGAGCAGTACTTC.

V is TRBV2 and J is TRBJ2-1; TRBD2 matches 10 bases. V dropped 5 bases and J dropped 7; count of bases not matched to a gene: 8. This CDR3 comprises 15 residues. Germline CDR1 reads SNHLY; CDR2 reads FYNNEI. The CDR3 nucleotides are TGTGCCAGCAGTTCCCCGGGACTAGCGCCAAATGAGCAGTTCTTC. This encodes CASSSPGLAPNEQFF.